The sequence of this TCR beta chain was determined in a study of cytomegalovirus exposure and HLA in healthy donors. The CDR3 runs to 10 residues. V shed 7 bases and J shed 1 base, with 4 bases lying between them. Looked up from germline, CDR1 is SQVTM and CDR2 is ANQGSEA. The study ran its PCR with 60 Vbeta and 13 Jbeta primers. Only in-frame clones appear in the TCRdb table, and some are missing; sequencing was by immunoSEQ multiplex PCR. In the table there are approximately 110,000 clones, 55% to 70% of which are singletons. The sequenced material came from PBMCs. This TCR came from a woman under 40 in good health and CMV-seronegative. The J gene is TRBJ1-1, the V gene TRBV29-1; D gene unclear. CDR3 sequence: CSAGNTEAFF. CDR3 bases: TGCAGCGCCGGGAACACTGAAGCTTTCTTT.